This is a list of T cell receptor beta chains from one sample in a study of shared clonotypes between healthy human individuals. Here immunoSEQ multiplex PCR was the method, and the copy in TCRdb shows in-frame clones only, minus some. Of about 2.1 million clones in the sample, about 93% were seen once. The sample comprised naive CD8+ T cells from PBMCs. These receptor sequences come from a man aged 18 to 29 in good health. Some clones in this sample may be carry-over from other donors' samples. Both conserved end residues are trimmed from each CDR3. Each record gives: D gene, V gene, J gene, CDR3 protein. D genes are given only for firm matches.

>TRBD2|TRBV7-6|TRBJ2-3
ASSPRTSGSLDTQY
>.|TRBV7-9|TRBJ1-1
ASSPDLNTEAF
>TRBD2|TRBV2|TRBJ2-7
ASSANGEGYPYEQY
>.|TRBV10-1|TRBJ2-7
ASSGGYEQY
>TRBD1|TRBV27|TRBJ1-2
ASSAGGWSYT
>.|TRBV4-2|.
ASSQDLPYEQY
>.|TRBV7-9|TRBJ2-1
ASSNNEQGDEQF
>TRBD2|TRBV5-1|TRBJ2-1
ASSLEGGGYNEQF
>.|TRBV7-9|TRBJ2-7
ASSLALSYEQY
>.|TRBV5-1|TRBJ2-1
ASTSFLFSYNEQF
>TRBD1|TRBV27|TRBJ2-7
ASSVTGTAVPSYEQY
>TRBD1|TRBV6-1|TRBJ2-7
ASSSGTELSYEQY
>TRBD2|TRBV10-2|TRBJ2-1
ASQYNSGRSRNEQF
>.|TRBV7-8|TRBJ1-2
ASSSDSAGYT
>TRBD1|TRBV5-8|TRBJ2-3
ASSHGQAGTDTQY
>TRBD2|TRBV29-1|TRBJ2-4
SAIRQTGIWTSGRDMAKNIQY
>.|TRBV7-9|TRBJ2-3
ASSGDGVTQY
>.|TRBV27|TRBJ2-7
ASNPRGTLGEQY
>.|TRBV18|TRBJ2-3
ASSPTGTPINTQY
>TRBD2|TRBV7-8|TRBJ2-7
ASSLAGLAEGEEQY
>.|TRBV4-3|.
ASSHDYGPIGKRRAYEQY
>.|TRBV19|TRBJ2-7
ASSISLFTYEQY
>.|TRBV5-1|TRBJ2-6
ASSLEAGVGANVLT
>.|TRBV9|TRBJ2-4
ASSPRWAVLAKNIQY
>.|TRBV11-2|TRBJ2-1
ASSLSMSYNEQF
>.|TRBV7-9|TRBJ2-3
ASVRGGTDTQY
>.|TRBV10-3|TRBJ2-7
AIRGTSSYEQY
>.|TRBV7-2|TRBJ2-7
ASSPLLAATFSYEQY
>TRBD1|TRBV30|TRBJ2-6
AWRRTGIFSGANVLT
>.|TRBV5-6|TRBJ1-1
ASSSGADTEAF
>TRBD1|TRBV28|TRBJ1-2
ASSLAGQGADSGYGYT
>.|TRBV27|TRBJ2-5
ASSLSIRGRGETQY
>.|TRBV9|TRBJ1-3
ASSRSRVSGNTIY
>TRBD1|TRBV30|TRBJ1-4
AWSPLSTGGPWEKLF
>.|TRBV27|TRBJ1-5
ASSSRQPYSNQPQH
>.|TRBV6-4|TRBJ2-3
ARDGHQGTDTQY
>.|TRBV7-9|TRBJ2-1
ASSLVGGSSSYNEQF
>TRBD2|TRBV5-6|TRBJ2-7
ATTRTSGYEQY
>TRBD2|TRBV19|TRBJ2-7
ASSIGRGLANSYEQY
>.|TRBV28|TRBJ1-5
ASTPVGVFNQPQH
>.|TRBV5-1|TRBJ2-7
ASSPEFERGEQY
>.|TRBV9|TRBJ1-4
ASSALGEKLF
>.|TRBV30|TRBJ1-6
AWSVQDNSPLH
>.|TRBV5-6|TRBJ1-1
ASSLGGGWVTEAF
>TRBD1|TRBV7-9|TRBJ2-4
ASSPSLDRGENIQY
>TRBD1|TRBV27|TRBJ2-5
ASSLGTGARQETQY
>.|TRBV30|TRBJ2-7
AVGLGGTEQY